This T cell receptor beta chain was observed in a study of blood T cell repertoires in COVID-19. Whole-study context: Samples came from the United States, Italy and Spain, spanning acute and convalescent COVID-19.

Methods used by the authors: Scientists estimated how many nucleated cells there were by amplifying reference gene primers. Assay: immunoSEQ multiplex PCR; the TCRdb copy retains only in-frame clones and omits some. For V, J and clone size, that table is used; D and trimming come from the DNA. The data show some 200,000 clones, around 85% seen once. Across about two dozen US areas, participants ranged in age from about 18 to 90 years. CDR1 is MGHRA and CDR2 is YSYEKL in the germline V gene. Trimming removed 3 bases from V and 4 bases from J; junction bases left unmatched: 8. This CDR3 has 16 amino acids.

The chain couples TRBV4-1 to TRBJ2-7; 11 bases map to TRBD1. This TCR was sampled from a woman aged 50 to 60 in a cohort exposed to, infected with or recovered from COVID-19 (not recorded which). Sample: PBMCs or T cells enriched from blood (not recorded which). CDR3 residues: CASSHNPGTGGYEQYF. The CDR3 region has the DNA TGCGCCAGCAGCCACAACCCCGGGACAGGGGGTTACGAGCAGTACTTC.